This entry describes one T cell receptor (beta chain). The data are from a study of patients and donors after allogeneic stem cell transplantation. TCRdb re-called the RT-PCR reads with MiXCR, one entry per CDR3 protein. The repertoire holds about a million distinct CDR3 sequences, with 15% to 20% as singletons. CDR1 is KGHDR and CDR2 is SFDVKD in the germline V gene. This CDR3 region has 16 residues. J was trimmed by 4 bases and V by 4 bases; bases with no gene match: 6. The sequence was obtained from a human donor who was either an allogeneic HSCT recipient or a stem cell or donor lymphocyte infusion donor (not recorded which). It is not recorded whose cells these are; they may come from a transplant donor. V and J are TRBV24-1 and TRBJ2-1; 10 bases are shared with TRBD1. Sequencing input: blood, either unsorted or a sorted T cell fraction (not recorded which). CDR3 residues: CATSDPRTGGYNEQFF. The CDR3 nucleotides read TGTGCCACCAGTGACCCTCGGACAGGGGGATACAATGAGCAGTTCTTC.